These T cell receptor beta chains were read from a single sample in a study of esophageal squamous cell carcinoma under preoperative chemotherapy. MiXCR, run by TCRdb on the PCR reads, gives a single entry per CDR3 protein. The data show tens of thousands of distinct CDR3 sequences, less than 65% seen once. The specimen was obtained from a patient given preoperative chemotherapy. The receptors here all came from a human donor with esophageal squamous cell carcinoma. The donor label of this sample is uncertain. CDR3s include the opening cysteine and the closing phenylalanine or tryptophan. The D gene is left open where the match is weak. Size is omitted from some rows. Given values are once, few, many or a class for expanded clones.

>TRBV7-2|TRBJ2-4|.|TRBD2
CASSRTLGGGANNTQYF
TGTGCCAGCAGCCGCACGCTGGGCGGGGGGGCCAACAACACGCAGTACTTC
>TRBV7-2|TRBJ2-3|.|TRBD2
CASSLMAGEDTQYF
TGTGCCAGCAGCTTAATGGCGGGAGAAGATACGCAGTATTTT
>TRBV7-9|TRBJ2-7|.|TRBD1
CASSLEGTGRAEQYF
TGTGCCAGCAGCTTAGAAGGGACAGGGCGCGCCGAGCAGTACTTC
>TRBV24-1|TRBJ2-7|many|.
CATSPTRVFGSNEQYF
TGTGCCACCAGTCCTACGCGGGTATTTGGTTCGAATGAGCAGTACTTC
>TRBV6-2/TRBV6-3|TRBJ2-1|many|TRBD2
CASRPSGGGYNEQFF
TGTGCCAGCAGACCAAGCGGGGGGGGGTACAATGAGCAGTTCTTC
>TRBV6-5|TRBJ2-7|many|TRBD1
CASSYSRTGVYEQYF
TGTGCCAGCAGTTACTCGAGGACAGGGGTATACGAGCAGTACTTC
>TRBV7-2|TRBJ2-1|once|TRBD1
CASSLTGNPATQFF
TGTGCCAGCAGCTTGACAGGGAACCCAGCGACCCAGTTCTTC
>TRBV12-3/TRBV12-4|TRBJ2-1|.|TRBD2
CASSGTSGRGVEQFF
TGTGCCAGCAGTGGAACTAGCGGGAGGGGGGTTGAGCAGTTCTTC
>TRBV11-3|TRBJ1-4|many|TRBD1
CASSKDRGPEKLFF
TGTGCCAGCAGCAAGGACAGGGGCCCGGAGAAACTGTTTTTT
>TRBV7-6|TRBJ2-4|.|.
CASSLVASVNIQYF
TGTGCCAGCAGCTTAGTCGCCAGCGTCAATATTCAGTACTTC
>TRBV29-1|TRBJ2-7|.|.
CSVEVGTSYEQYF
TGCAGCGTTGAAGTCGGAACCTCCTACGAGCAGTACTTC
>TRBV7-2|TRBJ2-5|medium-sized|TRBD2
CASSLTSRGGKETQYF
TGTGCCAGCAGCTTGACTTCGCGGGGGGGCAAAGAGACCCAGTACTTC
>TRBV7-2|TRBJ2-7|.|TRBD2
CASRLAGLGAKDTQYF
TGTGCCAGCCGCTTAGCGGGGCTGGGAGCCAAAGATACGCAGTACTTC
>TRBV6-1|TRBJ2-6|few|TRBD1
CASSGQVNSGANVLTF
TGTGCCAGCAGCGGACAGGTTAACTCTGGGGCCAACGTCCTGACTTTC
>TRBV6-1|TRBJ2-4|.|.
CASSVWGPGAKNMQYF
TGTGCCAGCAGTGTATGGGGGCCAGGAGCGAAAAACATGCAGTACTTC
>TRBV7-6|TRBJ2-5|once|.
CASSVGVPGRGKETQYF
TGTGCCAGCAGCGTGGGTGTGCCAGGGCGAGGAAAAGAGACGCAGTATTTC
>TRBV7-2|TRBJ2-5|medium-sized|.
CASSLGSGNQETQYF
TGTGCCAGCAGCTTAGGTTCGGGGAACCAAGAGACCCAGTACTTC
>TRBV12-3/TRBV12-4|TRBJ2-1|few|TRBD2
CASSRRRTSGSFNEQFF
TGTGCCAGCAGTCGCCGCAGGACTAGCGGGAGTTTTAATGAGCAGTTCTTC
>TRBV7-8|TRBJ2-1|.|TRBD2
CASSLAGLGLAGGSEQFF
TGTGCCAGCAGCTTAGCAGGTCTTGGACTAGCGGGAGGGTCTGAGCAGTTCTTC
>TRBV10-1|TRBJ2-5|.|TRBD1
CASSESIDRVETQYF
TGCGCCAGCAGTGAGTCGATTGACAGGGTGGAGACCCAGTACTTC
>TRBV19|TRBJ2-7|many|.
CASSMLLGYEQYF
TGTGCCAGTAGTATGCTCTTGGGCTACGAGCAGTACTTC
>TRBV6-1|TRBJ2-7|once|.
CASAGNGRGAADTQYF
TGTGCCAGCGCCGGGAACGGGAGAGGGGCGGCAGATACGCAGTACTTC
>TRBV12-3/TRBV12-4|TRBJ2-7|.|TRBD2
CASRTTSGGSTDTQYF
TGTGCCAGCCGTACCACGAGCGGGGGCAGCACAGACACGCAGTACTTC